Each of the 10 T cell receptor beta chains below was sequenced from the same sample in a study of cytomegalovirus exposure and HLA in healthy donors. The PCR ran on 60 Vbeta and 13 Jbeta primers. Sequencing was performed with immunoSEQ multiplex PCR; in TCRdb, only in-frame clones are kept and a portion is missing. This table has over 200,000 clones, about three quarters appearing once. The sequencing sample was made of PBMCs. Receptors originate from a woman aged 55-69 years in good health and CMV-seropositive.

The CDR3 nucleotides read TGTGCCAGCAGTGGGACAGGGTTGTACTCTGGCTACACCTTC. Translation gives CASSGTGLYSGYTF. The chain joins TRBV6-5 to TRBJ1-2; 9 nucleotides align to TRBD1. The germline CDR1 and CDR2 sequences are MNHEY and SVGAGI. The CDR3 length is 14 residues. The J segment lost 7 bases and the V segment lost 5 bases, leaving 8 bases of the junction unmatched.

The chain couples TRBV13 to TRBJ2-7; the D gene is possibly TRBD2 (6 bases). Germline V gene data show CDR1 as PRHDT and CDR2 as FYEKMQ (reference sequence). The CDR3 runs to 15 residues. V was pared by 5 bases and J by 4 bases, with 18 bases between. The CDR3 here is CASSPDGGKGYEQYF. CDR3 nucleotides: TGTGCCAGCAGCCCGGACGGGGGTAAGGGGTACGAGCAGTACTTC.

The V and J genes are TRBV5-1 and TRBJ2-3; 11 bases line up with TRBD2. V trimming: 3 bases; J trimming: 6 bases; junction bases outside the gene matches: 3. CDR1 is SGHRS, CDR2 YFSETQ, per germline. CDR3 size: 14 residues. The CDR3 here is CASSSLAGEDTQYF. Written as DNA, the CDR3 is TGCGCCAGCAGCTCACTAGCGGGGGAGGATACGCAGTATTTT.

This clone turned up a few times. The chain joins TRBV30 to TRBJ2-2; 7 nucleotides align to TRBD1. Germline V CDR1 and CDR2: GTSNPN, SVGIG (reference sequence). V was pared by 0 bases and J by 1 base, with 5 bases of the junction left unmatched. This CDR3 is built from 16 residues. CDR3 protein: CAWSVAGTVNTGELFF. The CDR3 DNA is TGTGCCTGGAGTGTGGCCGGGACAGTGAACACCGGGGAGCTGTTTTTT.

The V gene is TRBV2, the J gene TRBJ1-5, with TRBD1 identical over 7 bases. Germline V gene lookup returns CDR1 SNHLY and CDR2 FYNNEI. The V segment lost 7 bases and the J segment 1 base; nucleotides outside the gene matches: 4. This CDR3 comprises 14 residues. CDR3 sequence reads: CASNDRVSNQPQHF. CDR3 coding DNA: TGTGCCAGCAATGACAGGGTGAGCAATCAGCCCCAGCATTTT.

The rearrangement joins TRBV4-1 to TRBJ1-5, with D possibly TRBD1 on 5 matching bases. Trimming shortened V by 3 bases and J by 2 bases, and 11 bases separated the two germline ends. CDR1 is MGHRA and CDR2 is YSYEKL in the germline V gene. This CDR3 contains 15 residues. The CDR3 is CASSHAGGGNQPQHF. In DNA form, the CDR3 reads TGCGCCAGCAGCCATGCCGGGGGGGGCAATCAGCCCCAGCATTTT.

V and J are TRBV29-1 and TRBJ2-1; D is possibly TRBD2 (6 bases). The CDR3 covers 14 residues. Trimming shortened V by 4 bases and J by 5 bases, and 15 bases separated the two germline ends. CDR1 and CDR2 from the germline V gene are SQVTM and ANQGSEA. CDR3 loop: CSVGGDPRHNEQFF. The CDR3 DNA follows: TGCAGCGTTGGCGGGGACCCCCGACACAATGAGCAGTTCTTC.

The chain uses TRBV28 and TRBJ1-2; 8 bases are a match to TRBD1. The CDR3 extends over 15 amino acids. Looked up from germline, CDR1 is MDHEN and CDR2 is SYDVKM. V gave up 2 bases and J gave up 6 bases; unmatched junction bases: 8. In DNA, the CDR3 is TGTGCCAGCAGTTTACTCGGACAGGGAACCGATGGCTACACCTTC. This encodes CASSLLGQGTDGYTF.

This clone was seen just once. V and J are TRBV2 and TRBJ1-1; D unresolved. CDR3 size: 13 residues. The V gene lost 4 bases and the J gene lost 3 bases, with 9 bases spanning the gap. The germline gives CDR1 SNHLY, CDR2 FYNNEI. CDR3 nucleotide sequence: TGTGCCAGCAGTGGGATGGAGGACACTGAAGCTTTCTTT. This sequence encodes CASSGMEDTEAFF.

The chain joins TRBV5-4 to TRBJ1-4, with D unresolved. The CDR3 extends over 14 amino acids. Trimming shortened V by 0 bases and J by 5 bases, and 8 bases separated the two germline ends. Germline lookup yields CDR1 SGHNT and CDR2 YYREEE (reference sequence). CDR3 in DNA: TGTGCCAGCAGCTTGGGAGGGCTAAATGAAAAACTGTTTTTT. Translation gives CASSLGGLNEKLFF.